This T cell receptor (beta chain) was identified during a study of OX40 agonist ivuxolimab in advanced cancers. Overall study: Under the entry rules, prior anti-PD-1, anti-PD-L1 or anti-CTLA-4 therapy was allowed, and about 40% had some.

The table came from immunoSEQ multiplex PCR; TCRdb's copy has only in-frame clones and leaves some out. This repertoire shows fewer than 100,000 clones, nearly 90% found once; its top ten account for 0.19%. This CDR3 has 12 residues. The germline V and J ends were trimmed by 5 bases and 7 bases, with 11 bases remaining between them. In germline, CDR1 is SGHAT, CDR2 FQNNGV. The chain couples TRBV11-2 to TRBJ1-2; D unresolved. This receptor was taken from an adult with an advanced solid tumor such as melanoma, head and neck, liver or kidney cancer. The sample here was CD4+ or CD8+ T cells sorted from blood, taken in a trial of the OX40 agonist ivuxolimab. In DNA, the CDR3 is TGTGCCAGCAGCCTCATGGGCAGTGGCTACACCTTC. Its translation is CASSLMGSGYTF.